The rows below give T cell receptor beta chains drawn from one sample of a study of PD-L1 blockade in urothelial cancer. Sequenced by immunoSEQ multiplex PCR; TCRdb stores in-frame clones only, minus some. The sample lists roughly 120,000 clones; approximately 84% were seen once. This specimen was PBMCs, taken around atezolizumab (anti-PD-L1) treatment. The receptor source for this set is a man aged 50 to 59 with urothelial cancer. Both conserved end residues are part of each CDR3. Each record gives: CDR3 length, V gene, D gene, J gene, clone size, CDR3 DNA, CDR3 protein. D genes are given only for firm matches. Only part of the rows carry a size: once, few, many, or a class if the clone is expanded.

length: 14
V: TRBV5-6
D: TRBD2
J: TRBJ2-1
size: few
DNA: TGTGCCAGCAGCTTGGGGCTAGCGGCCAATGAGCAGTTCTTC
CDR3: CASSLGLAANEQFF

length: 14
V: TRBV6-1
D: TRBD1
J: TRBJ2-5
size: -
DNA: TGTGCCAGCAGCCACAACAGGGGCCAAGAGACCCAGTACTTC
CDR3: CASSHNRGQETQYF

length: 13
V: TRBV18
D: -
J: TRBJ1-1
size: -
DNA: TGTGCCAGCTCACCCCGGTGGGAGGATGAAGCTTTCTTT
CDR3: CASSPRWEDEAFF

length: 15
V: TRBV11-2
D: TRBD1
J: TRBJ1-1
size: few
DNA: TGTGCCAGCAGCTTAGAGACAGGGTGGGCCACTGAAGCTTTCTTT
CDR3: CASSLETGWATEAFF

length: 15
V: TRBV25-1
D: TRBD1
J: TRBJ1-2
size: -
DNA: TGTGCCAGTAGAGGGACAGGGGGCGCGTCTCATGGCTACACCTTC
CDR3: CASRGTGGASHGYTF

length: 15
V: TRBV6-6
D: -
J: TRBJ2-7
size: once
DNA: TGTGCCAGCAGTTTCCCCGGGACAACTTCCTACGAGCAGTACTTC
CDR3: CASSFPGTTSYEQYF

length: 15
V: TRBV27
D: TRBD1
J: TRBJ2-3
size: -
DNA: TGTGCCAGCAGTGGCTCGGACAGGGTGGGAGATACGCAGTATTTT
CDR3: CASSGSDRVGDTQYF

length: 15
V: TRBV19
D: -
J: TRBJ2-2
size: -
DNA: TGTGCCAGTGGATCAGGACTACTAAACACCGGGGAGCTGTTTTTT
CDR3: CASGSGLLNTGELFF

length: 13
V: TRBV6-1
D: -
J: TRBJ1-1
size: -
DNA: TGTGCCAGCAGTGAACGGCAGGGCCTTGAAGCTTTCTTT
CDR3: CASSERQGLEAFF

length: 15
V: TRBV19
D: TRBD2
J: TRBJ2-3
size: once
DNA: TGTGCCAGTAGTCGGACTAGCGGGAGCACAGATACGCAGTATTTT
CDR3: CASSRTSGSTDTQYF

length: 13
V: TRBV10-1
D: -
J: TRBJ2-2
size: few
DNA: TGCGCCAGCACAAACAGGGTTAACGGGGAGCTGTTTTTT
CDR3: CASTNRVNGELFF

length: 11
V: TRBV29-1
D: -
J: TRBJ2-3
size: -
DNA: TGCAGCGACGGACTCGTAGATACGCAGTATTTT
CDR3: CSDGLVDTQYF

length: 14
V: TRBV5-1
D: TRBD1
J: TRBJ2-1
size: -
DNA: TGCGCCAGCAGCGAGTCGACAGGGGGCGATGAGCAGTTCTTC
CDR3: CASSESTGGDEQFF

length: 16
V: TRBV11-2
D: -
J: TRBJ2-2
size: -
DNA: TGTGCCAGCAGCTATCGGACAGTCGGATTCACCGGGGAGCTGTTTTTT
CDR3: CASSYRTVGFTGELFF

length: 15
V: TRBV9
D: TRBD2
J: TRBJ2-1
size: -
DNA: TGTGCCAGCAGCGTAAGAAGCGGGGCCTACAATGAGCAGTTCTTC
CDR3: CASSVRSGAYNEQFF

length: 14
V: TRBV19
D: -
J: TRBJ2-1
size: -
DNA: TGTGCCAGTAGTATTAGGAGCCGGAACAATGAGCAGTTCTTC
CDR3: CASSIRSRNNEQFF

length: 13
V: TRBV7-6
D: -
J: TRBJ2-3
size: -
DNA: TGTGCCAGCAGCTTAGTTGACAGCGATACGCAGTATTTT
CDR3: CASSLVDSDTQYF